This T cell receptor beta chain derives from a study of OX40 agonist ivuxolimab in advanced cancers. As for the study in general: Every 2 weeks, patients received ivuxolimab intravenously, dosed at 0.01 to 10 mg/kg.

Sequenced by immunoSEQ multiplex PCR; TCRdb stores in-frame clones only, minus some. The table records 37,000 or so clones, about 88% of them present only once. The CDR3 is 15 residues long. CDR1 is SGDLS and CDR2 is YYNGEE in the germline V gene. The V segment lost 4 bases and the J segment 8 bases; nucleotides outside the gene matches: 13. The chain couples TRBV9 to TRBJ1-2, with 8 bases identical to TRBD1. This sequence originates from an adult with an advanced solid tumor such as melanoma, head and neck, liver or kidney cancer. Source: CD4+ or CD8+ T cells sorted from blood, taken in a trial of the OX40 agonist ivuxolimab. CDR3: CASSPGDRPLNGYTF. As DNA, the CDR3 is TGTGCCAGCAGCCCGGGGGACAGGCCCCTGAACGGCTACACCTTC.